Shown below are 25 T cell receptor beta chains from a single sample sequenced in a study of cytomegalovirus exposure and HLA in healthy donors. The PCR used 60 Vbeta and 13 Jbeta primers. TCRdb's table, derived via immunoSEQ multiplex PCR, lists solely in-frame clones and lacks some. The sample yields tens of thousands of clones, around 77% seen once. The specimen sequenced was PBMCs. Receptors were obtained from a man aged 25 to 40 in good health and CMV-seronegative.

The rearrangement links TRBV5-1 to TRBJ2-1, with D possibly being TRBD2 (6 bases). Germline CDR1 SGHRS, CDR2 YFSETQ. The CDR3 loop spans 15 amino acids. V lost 6 bases to trimming and J lost 4 bases, with 17 bases between them. DNA of the CDR3: TGCGCCAGCACCTTCCCGGGACTGCCTTACAATGAGCAGTTCTTC. Translation gives CASTFPGLPYNEQFF. The full variable domain, completed using reference TRBV5-1 and TRBJ2-1, is KAGVTQTPRYLIKTRGQQVTLSCSPISGHRSVSWYQQTPGQGLQFLFEYFSETQRNKGNFPGRFSGRQFSNSRSEMNVSTLELGDSALYLCASTFPGLPYNEQFFGPGTRLTVL.

In its sample, this clone was seen once. The chain has TRBV11-2 and TRBJ2-7, with 9 bases fitting TRBD1. Germline loops: CDR1 SGHAT, CDR2 FQNNGV. The CDR3 covers 15 residues. Unmatched junction bases numbered 4, after V lost 1 base and J lost 3 bases. The CDR3 region is CASSLGRDRVYEQYF. For the CDR3, the DNA is TGTGCCAGCAGCTTAGGTCGGGACAGGGTCTACGAGCAGTACTTC.

V gene TRBV27 combines with J gene TRBJ1-2; TRBD1 is a possible D gene (5 bases). CDR3 size: 15 residues. The germline gives CDR1 MNHEY, CDR2 SMNVEV (reference sequence). Between the trimmed V and J ends, which lost 3 bases and 3 bases, there was a span of 14 bases. The CDR3 region has the DNA TGTGCCAGCAGTTTGGGGGGGGATGTGGACTATGGCTACACCTTC. Its protein product is CASSLGGDVDYGYTF.

The chain employs TRBV4-1 and TRBJ2-1; TRBD1 matches 9 bases. CDR3 size: 15 residues. Trimming removed 2 bases from V and 3 bases from J; junction bases left unmatched: 2. The germline V gene has CDR1 MGHRA and CDR2 YSYEKL. The CDR3 DNA sequence: TGCGCCAGCAGCCAACCGGGACAGGGCTACAATGAGCAGTTCTTC. This encodes CASSQPGQGYNEQFF.

The J gene is TRBJ2-7, the V gene TRBV7-9; 11 nucleotides agree with TRBD1. This CDR3 contains 15 residues. With 5 bases clipped from V and 2 bases from J, the junction kept 5 bases outside the gene matches. Germline values: CDR1 SEHNR, CDR2 FQNEAQ (reference sequence). CDR3 sequence reads: CASSPPGQGAYEQYF. CDR3 nucleotide sequence: TGTGCCAGCAGCCCTCCGGGACAGGGGGCCTACGAGCAGTACTTC.

The chain combines TRBV2 with TRBJ1-2, with TRBD1 matching over 7 bases. The CDR3 consists of 13 residues. Germline CDR1 is SNHLY and CDR2 is FYNNEI. V was pared by 6 bases and J by 1 base, with 2 bases of the junction left unmatched. The CDR3 sequence: CASSGTDNYGYTF. CDR3 coding DNA: TGTGCCAGCAGCGGGACAGATAACTATGGCTACACCTTC.

DNA of the CDR3: TGTGCCAGCAGTGCTAGGGGGACTGAGCAGTTCTTC. Its protein is CASSARGTEQFF. The chain has TRBV27 and TRBJ2-1; the D gene is possibly TRBD1 (6 bases). The CDR3 covers 12 residues. The V gene lost 5 bases and the J gene lost 9 bases, with 11 bases spanning the gap. Germline CDR1 is MNHEY and CDR2 is SMNVEV (reference sequence).

This clone has just one count. One junction end disagrees with the germline gene, perhaps due to a read error. Other nucleotide sequences in the sample specify the same CDR3. The CDR3 sequence is CASSSPRVTNTEAFF. CDR3 bases: TGCGCCAGCAGCTCCCCCAGGGTAACGAACACTGAAGCTTTCTTT. The chain employs TRBV6-5 and TRBJ1-1; possibly TRBD1 for D (5 bases). This CDR3 has 15 amino acids. CDR1 and CDR2 from the germline V gene are MNHEY and SVGAGI.

With regard to this clone: The sample carries other DNA sequences with the same CDR3. The chain uses TRBV5-1 and TRBJ2-7; 9 nucleotides agree with TRBD1. This CDR3 is built from 15 residues. The V and J ends lost 4 bases and 3 bases, in that order; junction bases with no gene match: 8. Germline-derived CDR1 and CDR2 are SGHRS and YFSETQ. The CDR3 protein is CASSPEPGQGYEQYF. The CDR3 DNA reads as TGCGCCAGCAGCCCGGAACCGGGACAGGGCTACGAGCAGTACTTC. The variable domain in full, completed from reference TRBV5-1 and TRBJ2-7, reads KAGVTQTPRYLIKTRGQQVTLSCSPISGHRSVSWYQQTPGQGLQFLFEYFSETQRNKGNFPGRFSGRQFSNSRSEMNVSTLELGDSALYLCASSPEPGQGYEQYFGPGTRLTVT.

The chain is built from TRBV28 and TRBJ2-3, with TRBD2 identical over 10 bases. CDR1 and CDR2 from the germline V gene are MDHEN and SYDVKM. J was trimmed by 2 bases and V by 1 base; bases with no gene match: 18. CDR3 length: 21 residues. In DNA form, the CDR3 reads TGTGCCAGCAGTTTATCGCGACAGAATACGCTAGCGGGAGCGTTCACAGATACGCAGTATTTT. Protein sequence: CASSLSRQNTLAGAFTDTQYF.

The J gene is TRBJ2-1, the V gene TRBV2; 13 nucleotides line up with TRBD2. The CDR3 covers 17 residues. The junction had 11 bases not matched to a gene; V was cut back by 6 bases and J by 6 bases. Germline CDR1 and CDR2: SNHLY and FYNNEI. CDR3 DNA: TGTGCCAGCAGCGCAAACGGACTAGCGGGGGAAGTCAATGAGCAGTTCTTC. Amino acid sequence: CASSANGLAGEVNEQFF.

This chain joins TRBV6-5 and TRBJ1-5; maybe TRBD1 (6 bases). The CDR3 runs to 16 residues. V lost 4 bases, J lost 0 bases, and 13 bases lay in between. CDR1 is MNHEY, CDR2 SVGAGI, per germline. The CDR3 DNA follows: TGTGCCAGCAGTTCAGCAGGGGTTTCTAGCAATCAGCCCCAGCATTTT. Protein: CASSSAGVSSNQPQHF.

The sample holds one count of this clone. The genes are TRBV18 and TRBJ1-2, with 7 bases fitting TRBD1. CDR3 size: 13 residues. Unmatched junction bases numbered 2, after V lost 3 bases and J lost 4 bases. CDR1 and CDR2 from the germline V gene are KGHSH and LQKENI. The CDR3 nucleotides are TGTGCCAGCTCACCCGGACAGGTCTATGGCTACACCTTC. Protein sequence: CASSPGQVYGYTF.

This clone showed up just once. The gene calls are TRBV23-1 and TRBJ2-1, with D hard to call. TRBV23-1 is an ORF, and what it does is uncertain. V was trimmed by 2 bases and J by 5 bases, leaving 16 bases between them. The CDR3 runs 16 residues. Here the CDR3 reads CASSQMRSDPHNEQFF. The CDR3 DNA sequence: TGCGCCAGCAGTCAAATGAGGAGCGACCCCCACAATGAGCAGTTCTTC.

The chain links TRBV4-3 to TRBJ1-6, with TRBD1 identical over 9 bases. V lost 5 bases to trimming and J lost 8 bases; unmatched junction nucleotides: 10. CDR1 is LGHNA, CDR2 YSLEER, per germline. The CDR3 loop spans 16 amino acids. The CDR3 DNA is TGCGCCAGCAGCTTTCACTCCGGGACAGGGCATTCACCCCTCCACTTT. Translation: CASSFHSGTGHSPLHF.

A few counts support this clone. The chain recombines TRBV9 with TRBJ2-7; TRBD1 might be the D (6 bases). The V gene's germline CDR1 is SGDLS and CDR2 YYNGEE. V shed 4 bases and J shed 0 bases, with 14 bases lying between them. The CDR3 totals 15 residues. CDR3 loop: CASSPSWDNSYEQYF. CDR3 DNA sequence: TGTGCCAGCAGCCCTTCTTGGGACAACTCCTACGAGCAGTACTTC.

The V gene is TRBV28, the J gene TRBJ1-1; TRBD1 might be the D (6 bases). Germline CDR1 MDHEN, CDR2 SYDVKM. Deletions cut 6 bases from V and 1 base from J, with 15 bases between. This CDR3 spans 15 amino acids. CDR3 coding DNA: TGTGCCAGCAGCCGAGCGGGACACCCGAACACTGAAGCTTTCTTT. Protein: CASSRAGHPNTEAFF. The complete variable domain, with remaining parts taken from reference TRBV28 and TRBJ1-1, reads DVKVTQSSRYLVKRTGEKVFLECVQDMDHENMFWYRQDPGLGLRLIYFSYDVKMKEKGDIPEGYSVSREKKERFSLILESASTNQTSMYLCASSRAGHPNTEAFFGQGTRLTVV.

The chain uses TRBV11-2 and TRBJ2-3; D perhaps matches TRBD2 (5 bases). Germline CDR1 is SGHAT and CDR2 is FQNNGV. The CDR3 length is 15 residues. V was shortened by 1 base and J by 4 bases, with 12 bases between the two germline ends. Written as DNA, the CDR3 is TGTGCCAGCAGCTTAGCGGGGAATTGGGCAGATACGCAGTATTTT. Its translation is CASSLAGNWADTQYF.

The chain recombines TRBV6-5 with TRBJ2-7; TRBD2 agrees at 8 bases. CDR1 is MNHEY, CDR2 SVGAGI, per germline. V lost 0 bases, J lost 3 bases, and 4 bases stayed unmatched. The CDR3 has 15 amino acids. The CDR3 DNA reads TGTGCCAGCAGTTACTCGGGACTAGGCCTCTACGAGCAGTACTTC. The encoded protein is CASSYSGLGLYEQYF.

The chain uses TRBV6-5 and TRBJ1-3, with a possible D match to TRBD1 (6 bases). The CDR3 is 15 residues long. Germline V gives CDR1 MNHEY, CDR2 SVGAGI. Between the trimmed V and J ends, which lost 2 bases and 2 bases, there was a span of 10 bases. The CDR3 loop is CASSYSWDTGNTIYF. Written as DNA, the CDR3 is TGTGCCAGCAGTTACAGTTGGGACACTGGAAACACCATATATTTT.

V usage is TRBV27 and J usage is TRBJ2-7, with TRBD1 as a possible D gene (6 bases). Germline loops: CDR1 MNHEY, CDR2 SMNVEV (reference sequence). The CDR3 totals 16 residues. The germline V and J ends were trimmed by 3 bases and 3 bases, with 18 bases remaining between them. CDR3 residues: CASSFSAGDNNYEQYF. The CDR3, as DNA: TGTGCCAGCAGTTTTTCGGCAGGGGATAATAACTACGAGCAGTACTTC.

The rearrangement joins TRBV4-3 to TRBJ1-4, with D perhaps TRBD1 (5 bases). The CDR3 sequence is 15 residues long. V dropped 6 bases and J dropped 6 bases, with 17 bases sitting between them. Germline CDR1 and CDR2: LGHNA and YSLEER. The CDR3 DNA is TGCGCCAGCAGACCAGACAGAGACTGGGATGAAAAACTGTTTTTT. As protein: CASRPDRDWDEKLFF.

V usage is TRBV23-1 and J usage is TRBJ2-2, with D possibly being TRBD2 (6 bases). TRBV23-1 is labeled an ORF, and its function is uncertain. Trimming removed 8 bases at V and 3 bases at J, with 16 bases between. The CDR3 consists of 15 residues. CDR3 coding DNA: TGCGCCAGCCCCAGCGGAGGGCCGGACACCGGGGAGCTGTTTTTT. This sequence encodes CASPSGGPDTGELFF.

The chain is built from TRBV7-9 and TRBJ2-7; 11 bases map to TRBD2. In germline, CDR1 is SEHNR, CDR2 FQNEAQ (reference sequence). With V trimmed by 5 bases and J by 0 bases, 6 bases remained unmatched. The length of the CDR3 is 16 residues. The CDR3 loop reads CASSKGTSGTSYEQYF. The CDR3, as DNA: TGTGCCAGCAGCAAAGGGACTAGCGGAACCTCCTACGAGCAGTACTTC.

Worth noting for this clone: At one of its ends the junction is not consistent with the germline gene, which may arise from a read error. The chain couples TRBV7-9 to TRBJ1-1; TRBD1 matches 7 bases. The CDR3 contains 14 residues. Germline V gene data show CDR1 as SEHNR and CDR2 as FQNEAQ (reference sequence). CDR3 DNA sequence: TGTTCCAGCAGCTTAGCGCTCGTCAGGGGGGAAGCTTTCTTT. This sequence encodes CSSSLALVRGEAFF.